This T cell receptor beta chain was sequenced for a study of persistence of HIV-infected CD4 T cells. Nonspecific anti-CD3/anti-CD28 bead stimulation represents the broad CD4+ T cell repertoire. CD4+ T cells upregulating both CD40 ligand and CD69 were sorted as responding cells. Sequencing used immunoSEQ version 4 in survey mode. The data were produced by immunoSEQ multiplex PCR, yet TCRdb's version contains in-frame clones alone and is incomplete. Of 45,000 or so clones in the sample, about 90% were seen once. Germline V gene sequence: CDR1 MNHEY, CDR2 SMNVEV (reference sequence). With 6 bases removed from V and 0 bases from J, the gap between germline ends came to 21 bases. The length of the CDR3 is 18 residues. A remark on this clone: Its antigen is unknown.

The source material was CD4+ T cells sorted from PBMCs after roughly 18-hour stimulation, sampled from a patient who received antiretroviral therapy. This TCR derives from an adult woman with HIV who was CMV-seropositive. The chain uses TRBV27 and TRBJ2-1; D is tentatively TRBD1 or TRBD2 (5 bases each). This CDR3 reads CASSPLGGAVSSYNEQFF. CDR3 bases: TGTGCCAGCAGCCCCCTTGGGGGTGCGGTAAGCTCCTACAATGAGCAGTTCTTC.